The source of this T cell receptor beta chain is a study of shared clonotypes between healthy human individuals. Study summary: The donor group consisted of a couple of women and a few men, aged 18 to 49.

Using immunoSEQ multiplex PCR, the repertoire was profiled, and TCRdb retains in-frame clones only, with some absent. This sample has hundreds of thousands of clones; about 96% occur once, and the top ten carry approximately 0.1%. Terminally differentiated effector memory CD45RA+ cells were excluded by CCR7 positive selection of CD45RO-negative cells. Germline V gene data show CDR1 as MDHEN and CDR2 as SYDVKM. V shed 7 bases and J 3 bases; nucleotides not matched to a gene: 13. The CDR3 extends over 16 amino acids. This receptor was obtained from a woman younger than 45 in good health. Specimen: naive CD8+ T cells sorted from blood. The V and J genes are TRBV28 and TRBJ2-3; 7 positions match TRBD2. The CDR3 coding sequence is TGTGCCAGCATCCCCGTGGCGGGAGAAGGGACAGATACGCAGTATTTT. Translated: CASIPVAGEGTDTQYF.